Following are 10 T cell receptor beta chains from one sample sequenced in a study of blood T cell repertoires in COVID-19. The repertoire was sequenced with immunoSEQ multiplex PCR; TCRdb's copy has only in-frame clones and lacks some. The sample contains approximately 300,000 clones, around 90% of which appear only once. The sequenced sample consisted of PBMCs or T cells enriched from blood (not recorded which). Receptors were obtained from a woman in her 30s who had recovered from COVID-19.

This clone has only one observation. This chain connects TRBV6-4 to TRBJ2-1, with a weak D call TRBD2 (5 bases). Germline lookup yields CDR1 MRHNA and CDR2 SNTAGT. With 0 bases removed from V and 12 bases from J, the gap between germline ends came to 15 bases. The CDR3 length is 14 residues. CDR3 residues: CASSDSAGLRRQFF. The CDR3 nucleotides read TGTGCCAGCAGTGACTCGGCGGGTTTGAGGAGGCAGTTCTTC.

The chain links TRBV19 to TRBJ2-3; weak D call: TRBD2 (6 bases). Per the germline V gene, CDR1 is LNHDA and CDR2 is SQIVND (reference sequence). This CDR3 is 17 amino acids long. The germline V and J ends were trimmed by 0 bases and 2 bases, with 15 bases remaining between them. CDR3: CASSIDLPAGTTDTQYF. The DNA of the CDR3 is TGTGCCAGTAGTATAGATCTCCCCGCGGGAACCACAGATACGCAGTATTTT.

The chain joins TRBV3-1 (or the pseudogene TRBV3-2) to TRBJ1-5; 9 bases are shared with TRBD1. The germline V gene has CDR1 LGHDT and CDR2 YNNKEL (reference sequence). This CDR3 region has 13 residues. The J segment lost 5 bases and the V segment lost 10 bases, leaving 6 bases of the junction unmatched. Here the CDR3 reads CAIADRGYQPQHF. CDR3 DNA: TGTGCCATCGCGGACAGGGGTTATCAGCCCCAGCATTTT.

This clone was seen only once. The V and J genes are TRBV5-3 and TRBJ2-3; 7 nucleotides agree with TRBD2. TRBV5-3 is designated an ORF whose function remains uncertain. The CDR3 loop spans 14 amino acids. V trimming: 1 base; J trimming: 5 bases; junction bases outside the gene matches: 4. In nucleotides, the CDR3 is TGTGCCAGAAGCTTGCGGGAGCGGGGAGATACGCAGTATTTT. It codes for CARSLRERGDTQYF.

J is TRBJ1-1 and V is TRBV19; D ambiguous. Germline V gene lookup returns CDR1 LNHDA and CDR2 SQIVND (reference sequence). Trimming cost V 5 bases and J 0 bases, with 4 bases left between them. CDR3 length: 12 residues. CDR3 in DNA: TGTGCCAGTAGTTATCTGAACACTGAAGCTTTCTTT. Amino acid sequence: CASSYLNTEAFF.

The rearrangement links TRBV4-1 to TRBJ1-1; weak D call: TRBD1 (6 bases). Germline assignment: CDR1 MGHRA and CDR2 YSYEKL. V was clipped by 1 base and J by 4 bases, with 10 bases between them. This CDR3 has 14 amino acids. The CDR3 bases are TGCGCCAGCAGCCAAGGAGGACAGATCACTGAAGCTTTCTTT. Its protein product is CASSQGGQITEAFF.

This sequence joins TRBV18 and TRBJ2-2; D perhaps matches TRBD2 (5 bases). Germline loops: CDR1 KGHSH, CDR2 LQKENI. The CDR3 covers 16 residues. Trimming left V 0 bases short and J 6 bases short, with 14 bases between. The CDR3 DNA is TGTGCCAGCTCACCACCTTCTGGCGGGTCATCCGGGGAGCTGTTTTTT. The encoded protein is CASSPPSGGSSGELFF.

The genes are TRBV3-1 (or the pseudogene TRBV3-2) and TRBJ1-3; D is uncertain. Per germline, CDR1 LGHDT and CDR2 YNNKEL (reference sequence). This CDR3 region has 16 residues. With 4 bases removed from V and 0 bases from J, the gap between germline ends came to 13 bases. The CDR3 loop is CASSPTFGSSGNTIYF. The CDR3 DNA reads TGTGCCAGCAGCCCCACCTTTGGGAGCTCTGGAAACACCATATATTTT.

This clone turned up a few times. V and J are TRBV6-1 and TRBJ1-5, with D tentatively TRBD1 (5 bases). Germline CDR1 MNHNS, CDR2 SASEGT. This CDR3 spans 15 amino acids. With 0 bases removed from V and 2 bases from J, the gap between germline ends came to 8 bases. CDR3 sequence: CASSEARGGNQPQHF. For the CDR3, the DNA is TGTGCCAGCAGTGAAGCGCGGGGCGGCAATCAGCCCCAGCATTTT.

The chain couples TRBV4-3 to TRBJ1-3, with a tentative D call TRBD1 (6 bases). This CDR3 comprises 16 residues. Germline lookup yields CDR1 LGHNA and CDR2 YSLEER. V lost 0 bases, J lost 2 bases, and 11 bases lay in between. The DNA for the CDR3 is TGCGCCAGCAGCCAAGACACAGGGTTAGCTGGAAACACCATATATTTT. Translating gives CASSQDTGLAGNTIYF.